Listed here is a single TCR beta chain. The junction differs from germline at one of its ends, possibly a read error. The data were taken from a study of shared T cell receptors in the human thymus. Data came from immunoSEQ multiplex PCR; TCRdb stores just in-frame clones and leaves some out. The data show about 540,000 clones, approximately 80% seen once. The germline gives CDR1 SGHTA, CDR2 FQGNSA. The CDR3 totals 18 residues. These records were also assigned to another study, of human thymus T cells.

The chain uses TRBV7-2 and TRBJ2-5, with 11 bases matching TRBD2. This sequence was found in a boy in the first two years of life with a congenital heart defect. Sample: thymocytes. CDR3 residues: CASSLAGGVEVPPWTQYF. For the CDR3, the DNA is TGTGCCAGCAGCCTAGCGGGGGGAGTCGAGGTCCCCCCTTGGACCCAGTACTTC.